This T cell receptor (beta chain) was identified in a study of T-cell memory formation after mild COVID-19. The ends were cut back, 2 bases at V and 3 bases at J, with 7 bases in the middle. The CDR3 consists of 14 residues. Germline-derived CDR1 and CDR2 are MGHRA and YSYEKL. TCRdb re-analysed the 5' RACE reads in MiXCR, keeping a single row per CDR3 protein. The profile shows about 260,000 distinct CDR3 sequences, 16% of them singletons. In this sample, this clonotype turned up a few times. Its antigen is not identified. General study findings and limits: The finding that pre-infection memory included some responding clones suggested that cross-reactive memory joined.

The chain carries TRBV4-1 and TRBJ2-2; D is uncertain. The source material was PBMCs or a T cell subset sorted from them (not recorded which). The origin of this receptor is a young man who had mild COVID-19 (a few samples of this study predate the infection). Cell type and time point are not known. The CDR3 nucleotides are TGCGCCAGCAGCCAAATTGGGGACACCGGGGAGCTGTTTTTT. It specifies CASSQIGDTGELFF.